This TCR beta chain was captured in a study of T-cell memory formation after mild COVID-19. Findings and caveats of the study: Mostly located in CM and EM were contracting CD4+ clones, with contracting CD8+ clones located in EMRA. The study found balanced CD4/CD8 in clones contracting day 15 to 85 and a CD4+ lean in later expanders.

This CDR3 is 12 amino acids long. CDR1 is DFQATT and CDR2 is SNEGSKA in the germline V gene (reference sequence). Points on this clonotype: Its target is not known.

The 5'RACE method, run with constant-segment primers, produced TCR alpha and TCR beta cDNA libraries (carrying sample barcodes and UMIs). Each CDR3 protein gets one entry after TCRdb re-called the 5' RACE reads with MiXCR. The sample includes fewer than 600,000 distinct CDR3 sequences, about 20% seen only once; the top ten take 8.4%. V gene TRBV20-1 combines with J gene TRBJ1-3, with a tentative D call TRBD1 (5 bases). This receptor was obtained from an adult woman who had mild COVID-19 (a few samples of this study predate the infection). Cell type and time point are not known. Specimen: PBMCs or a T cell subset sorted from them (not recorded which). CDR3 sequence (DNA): TGCGGGATCCGACAGCCCGGAAACACCATATATTTT. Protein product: CGIRQPGNTIYF.